This paragraph covers one T cell receptor (beta chain) sequence. Germline values: CDR1 LNHDA, CDR2 SQIVND (reference sequence). The CDR3 covers 12 residues. V shed 7 bases, J shed 4 bases, and the junction held 0 bases outside the gene matches. This entry belongs to a study of blood T cell repertoires in COVID-19. In the study overall: Sources were T cells, B-cell-depleted T cells, or PBMCs; the material itself was cDNA or gDNA.

Generated by immunoSEQ multiplex PCR, the TCRdb table keeps only in-frame clones and is missing some. The table includes about 250,000 clones, about 89% detected once. This rearrangement joins TRBV19 to TRBJ1-5; 8 bases fit TRBD1. This clonotype was sampled from a woman between 55 and 75 years old who had recovered from COVID-19. Sample: peripheral blood. The CDR3 loop is CASNRGNQPQHF. CDR3 sequence (DNA): TGTGCCAGTAACAGGGGGAATCAGCCCCAGCATTTT.